The 8 T cell receptor beta chains presented below share a single source sample, sequenced in a study of cytomegalovirus exposure and HLA in healthy donors. Vbeta (60) and Jbeta (13) primers were used in the PCR. Sequenced by immunoSEQ multiplex PCR; TCRdb stores in-frame clones only, minus some. Seen here are some 200,000 clones, just over 75% observed once, and the top ten hold roughly 0.62%. Sample: PBMCs. All receptors come from a young man in good health and CMV-seronegative.

This rearrangement joins TRBV19 to TRBJ2-3, with no clear D. This CDR3 has 13 amino acids. Between the trimmed V and J ends, which lost 1 base and 5 bases, there was a span of 7 bases. CDR1 LNHDA and CDR2 SQIVND come from the germline V gene (reference sequence). The CDR3 loop is CASSIGFKDTQYF. CDR3 DNA sequence: TGTGCCAGTAGTATAGGTTTCAAAGATACGCAGTATTTT.

J is TRBJ2-2 and V is TRBV9; D may be TRBD2 (5 bases). The germline V gene has CDR1 SGDLS and CDR2 YYNGEE. The length of the CDR3 is 18 residues. Trimming stripped 2 bases from V and 0 bases from J, with 17 bases between. The CDR3 loop is CASSVPRRHHSNTGELFF. The DNA of the CDR3 is TGTGCCAGCAGCGTCCCGCGGAGGCACCACTCGAACACCGGGGAGCTGTTTTTT.

In DNA, the CDR3 is TGTGCCAGCAGCTTAAGCGGGGGAGGGGGGACTGAAGCTTTCTTT. Its protein is CASSLSGGGGTEAFF. The chain has TRBV7-3 and TRBJ1-1, with D possibly being TRBD1 (6 bases). The germline V gene has CDR1 SGHTA and CDR2 FQGTGA. The ends were cut back, 1 base at V and 5 bases at J, with 14 bases in the middle. The CDR3 is 15 amino acids. Together with reference TRBV7-3 and TRBJ1-1, the CDR3 gives the full variable domain: GAGVSQTPSNKVTEKGKYVELRCDPISGHTALYWYRQSLGQGPEFLIYFQGTGAADDSGLPNDRFFAVRPEGSVSTLKIQRTERGDSAVYLCASSLSGGGGTEAFFGQGTRLTVV.

The chain recombines TRBV6-1 with TRBJ2-7; D not certain. The CDR3 has 15 residues. Looked up from germline, CDR1 is MNHNS and CDR2 is SASEGT. Deletions cut 7 bases from V and 0 bases from J, with 16 bases between. The CDR3 DNA reads as TGTGCCAGCATGAAATCGACACAAATCTCCTACGAGCAGTACTTC. Its protein product is CASMKSTQISYEQYF.

The V call is TRBV4-1, the J call TRBJ2-7, with D possibly TRBD2 on 5 matching bases. The CDR3 is 15 residues long. Trimming cost V 2 bases and J 7 bases, with 18 bases left between them. Looked up from germline, CDR1 is MGHRA and CDR2 is YSYEKL. CDR3 in DNA: TGCGCCAGCAGCCAATCAGGAGGTCTGGTCCGGGAGCAGTACTTC. It codes for CASSQSGGLVREQYF.

V usage is TRBV10-1 and J usage is TRBJ2-2; 11 nucleotides line up with TRBD2. The trim removed 3 bases at V and 7 bases at J, leaving 13 bases unmatched. This CDR3 has 18 amino acids. Germline lookup yields CDR1 WNHNN and CDR2 SYGVQD (reference sequence). CDR3 sequence: CASSELALAGDYHGELFF. The CDR3 DNA reads as TGCGCCAGCAGTGAATTAGCACTAGCGGGAGATTATCACGGGGAGCTGTTTTTT.

The J gene is TRBJ2-7, the V gene TRBV5-3; TRBD2 agrees at 10 bases. TRBV5-3 is flagged as an ORF with uncertain function. The CDR3 length is 15 residues. After removal of 3 bases from V and 2 bases from J, the junction contained 5 bases not matched to a gene. CDR3 residues: CARSWTSGEPYEQYF. In nucleotides, the CDR3 is TGTGCCAGAAGCTGGACTAGCGGAGAACCCTACGAGCAGTACTTC.

This chain uses TRBV6-5 with TRBJ1-1; TRBD1 agrees at 8 bases. The trim removed 4 bases at V and 10 bases at J, leaving 5 bases unmatched. This CDR3 comprises 12 residues. The germline gives CDR1 MNHEY, CDR2 SVGAGI. CDR3 amino acids: CASSLRTGTAFF. The CDR3 region has the DNA TGTGCCAGCAGTTTAAGGACAGGGACAGCTTTCTTT.